This T cell receptor beta chain originates from a study of CD8 T cells in Susac syndrome. An input of about 0.5 to 1 ug of RNA was subjected to reverse transcription using random hexamers. An immunoSEQ multiplex PCR amplified TCR beta CDR3 over 54 Vbeta and 13 Jbeta. TCRdb itself ran the immunoSEQ multiplex PCR reads through MiXCR, one entry per CDR3 protein. The sample records 250,000 to 300,000 distinct CDR3 sequences, 75% to 85% being singletons. Germline-derived CDR1 and CDR2 are MDHEN and SYDVKM. The CDR3 covers 15 residues. The V end was cut by 2 bases, the J end by 7 bases, with 15 bases between. In blood CD8+ and CD4+ T cells, TCR beta underwent sequencing. The multiple sclerosis controls, all treatment-naive patients, had relapsing-remitting disease that was stable or active. TEMRA cells were enriched by FACS, while CD8+ and CD4+ T cells were obtained through a negative isolation that was performed magnetically.

This sequence was found in a human donor with multiple sclerosis. V usage is TRBV28 and J usage is TRBJ2-1; D perhaps matches TRBD2 (7 bases). Input material: CD8+ T cells from PBMCs. The CDR3 DNA reads TGTGCCAGCAGTTTAGTGGGAGGGGGTATGAATGAGCAGTTCTTC. Protein sequence: CASSLVGGGMNEQFF.